A selection of T cell receptor beta chains follows, all from one sample in a study of siplizumab effects on memory and regulatory T cells. Profiling relied on immunoSEQ multiplex PCR, and the TCRdb table lists in-frame clones only, not all of them. The data show over 100,000 clones, roughly 90% seen once. Sequenced: CD4+ T cells sorted from blood. These receptors originate from a human donor in good health. CDR3s include the opening cysteine and the closing phenylalanine or tryptophan. Each record gives: J gene, V gene, clone size, D gene, CDR3 protein, CDR3 DNA. A D gene is named only where the DNA matches it firmly. The size field is filled for only some rows; it gives once, few, many or a size class.

J gene: TRBJ2-7
V gene: TRBV28
clone size: few
D gene: -
CDR3 protein: CASTPGLYYEQYF
CDR3 DNA: TGTGCCAGCACCCCGGGGCTCTACTACGAGCAGTACTTC

J gene: TRBJ1-2
V gene: TRBV28
clone size: -
D gene: -
CDR3 protein: CASSLITDTYGYTF
CDR3 DNA: TGTGCCAGCAGTTTAATTACGGACACCTATGGCTACACCTTC

J gene: TRBJ2-4
V gene: TRBV21-1
clone size: once
D gene: -
CDR3 protein: CASSWGLAKNIQYF
CDR3 DNA: TGTGCCAGCTCGTGGGGTTTAGCCAAAAACATTCAGTACTTC

J gene: TRBJ2-7
V gene: TRBV5-4
clone size: -
D gene: -
CDR3 protein: CASSLAASAPRLEQYF
CDR3 DNA: TGTGCCAGCAGCTTGGCCGCAAGTGCGCCCCGGCTCGAGCAGTACTTC

J gene: TRBJ2-7
V gene: TRBV6-5
clone size: -
D gene: -
CDR3 protein: CASSYSTGRRGEQYF
CDR3 DNA: TGTGCCAGCAGTTACTCGACAGGGAGGAGGGGCGAGCAGTACTTC

J gene: TRBJ2-1
V gene: TRBV7-6
clone size: -
D gene: TRBD2
CDR3 protein: CASSLAIGGGRDEQFF
CDR3 DNA: TGTGCCAGCAGCTTAGCCATTGGGGGAGGGCGGGATGAGCAGTTCTTC

J gene: TRBJ1-5
V gene: TRBV28
clone size: once
D gene: -
CDR3 protein: CASSFLDRLVNQPQHF
CDR3 DNA: TGTGCCAGCAGTTTCCTTGACAGGCTCGTCAATCAGCCCCAGCATTTT

J gene: TRBJ2-5
V gene: TRBV11-1
clone size: -
D gene: TRBD1
CDR3 protein: CASSLGPDRGRQTQYF
CDR3 DNA: TGTGCCAGCAGCTTAGGTCCGGACAGGGGTAGACAGACCCAGTACTTC

J gene: TRBJ2-2
V gene: TRBV6-5
clone size: -
D gene: TRBD2
CDR3 protein: CASSRTSGRTGELFF
CDR3 DNA: TGTGCCAGCAGTCGCACTAGCGGGAGGACCGGGGAGCTGTTTTTT

J gene: TRBJ1-4
V gene: TRBV21-1
clone size: -
D gene: -
CDR3 protein: CDRVQEVNEKLFF
CDR3 DNA: TGTGATAGGGTACAAGAAGTGAATGAAAAACTGTTTTTT

J gene: TRBJ2-5
V gene: TRBV5-1
clone size: -
D gene: -
CDR3 protein: CASSFKETQYF
CDR3 DNA: TGCGCCAGCAGCTTCAAAGAGACCCAGTACTTC

J gene: TRBJ1-2
V gene: TRBV2
clone size: once
D gene: TRBD1
CDR3 protein: CASSGGQSPPGYTF
CDR3 DNA: TGTGCCAGCAGTGGGGGACAGTCACCACCTGGCTACACCTTC

J gene: TRBJ2-3
V gene: TRBV6-1
clone size: -
D gene: TRBD2
CDR3 protein: CASGRALTDTQYF
CDR3 DNA: TGTGCCAGCGGGAGGGCCCTCACAGATACGCAGTATTTT

J gene: TRBJ2-3
V gene: TRBV7-9
clone size: -
D gene: -
CDR3 protein: CASSLAGTHTDTQYF
CDR3 DNA: TGTGCCAGCAGCTTAGCTGGGACTCACACAGATACGCAGTATTTT

J gene: TRBJ2-1
V gene: TRBV9
clone size: -
D gene: -
CDR3 protein: CASSVGDHLQLGEQFF
CDR3 DNA: TGTGCCAGCAGCGTAGGGGATCATTTACAATTGGGGGAGCAGTTCTTC

J gene: TRBJ2-7
V gene: TRBV7-8
clone size: once
D gene: -
CDR3 protein: CASSSVTYEQYF
CDR3 DNA: TGTGCCAGCAGCTCCGTAACCTACGAGCAGTACTTC

J gene: TRBJ2-7
V gene: TRBV11-2
clone size: few
D gene: TRBD2
CDR3 protein: CASSSPGTSVSEQYF
CDR3 DNA: TGTGCCAGCAGCTCCCCTGGGACTAGCGTCTCCGAGCAGTACTTC

J gene: TRBJ2-1
V gene: TRBV7-3
clone size: -
D gene: TRBD1
CDR3 protein: CASSSLPGQGRNEQFF
CDR3 DNA: TGTGCCAGCAGCTCCTTACCGGGACAGGGCCGCAATGAGCAGTTCTTC

J gene: TRBJ2-7
V gene: TRBV5-1
clone size: -
D gene: -
CDR3 protein: CASSGDPLTYEQYF
CDR3 DNA: TGCGCCAGCTCGGGGGACCCCCTGACATACGAGCAGTACTTC